This T cell receptor beta chain was profiled in a study of cytomegalovirus exposure and HLA in healthy donors. Study-wide results and caveats: Later, an analysis found that common viral pathogens appeared to be linked with several of the most significant clusters. Confirmation was obtained in vitro that a few CMV-associated chains are specific for CMV antigens. According to the study, around 180 TCR beta chains were cytomegalovirus-associated. 16,951 TCR beta sequences were associated with HLA alleles at 0.05 false discovery rate in a later analysis.

Turning to this clone: Its antigen is unknown.

PCR employed 60 Vbeta and 13 Jbeta primers. Method: immunoSEQ multiplex PCR; TCRdb's copy keeps in-frame clones and lacks some. The table records 90,000 to 100,000 clones, just under 70% of them present only once. Germline V gene data show CDR1 as SGHRS and CDR2 as YFSETQ. V lost 4 bases to trimming and J lost 7 bases, with 9 bases between them. This CDR3 region has 13 residues. The sequencing input was PBMCs. This clonotype was obtained from a man between 45 and 60 years old in good health and CMV-seronegative. The rearrangement joins TRBV5-1 to TRBJ1-6, with D perhaps matching TRBD1 (5 bases). CDR3 coding DNA: TGCGCCAGCAGCAGTAGACAGAATTCACCCCTCCACTTT. Translating gives CASSSRQNSPLHF.